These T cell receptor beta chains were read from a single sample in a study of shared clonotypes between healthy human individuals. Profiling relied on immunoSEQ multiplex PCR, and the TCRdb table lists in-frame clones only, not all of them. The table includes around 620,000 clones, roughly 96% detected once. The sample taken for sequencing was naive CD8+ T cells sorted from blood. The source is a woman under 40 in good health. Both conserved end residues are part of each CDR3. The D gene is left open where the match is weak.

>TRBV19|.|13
CASNPGGNTEAFF
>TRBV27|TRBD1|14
CASSLGTGAGEQYF
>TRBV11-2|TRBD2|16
CASSSLRGRAFYEQYF
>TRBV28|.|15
CASSFETATNEKLFF
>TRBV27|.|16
CASSLGSPRNTGELFF
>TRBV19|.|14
CASAKGGVNQPQHF
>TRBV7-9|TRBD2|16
CASSPPGTSASETQYF
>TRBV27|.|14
CASSLMGGAYEQYF
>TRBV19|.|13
CASSPGGIYGYTF
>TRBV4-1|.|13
CASSPFLGGKAFF
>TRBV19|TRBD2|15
CASSPSGNTYDEQYF
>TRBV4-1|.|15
CASSQRSGRGTEAFF
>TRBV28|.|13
CASRAKGQETQYF
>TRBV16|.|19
CASSRGRVSSPSHPYEQYF
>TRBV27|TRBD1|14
CASRTGTGSYEQYF
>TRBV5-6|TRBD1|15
CASSLTGQGRDEQYF
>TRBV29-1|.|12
CSVAGGLDGYTF
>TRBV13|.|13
CASSSTLNTEAFF
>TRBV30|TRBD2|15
CAWSVGGGFYNEQFF
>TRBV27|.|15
CASSSRGDTNTEAFF
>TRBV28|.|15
CASSLLTVPLYGYTF
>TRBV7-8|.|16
CASSLSAGNLFYEQYF
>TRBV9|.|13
CASSVDIQETQYF
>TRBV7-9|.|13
CASRPSPQETQYF
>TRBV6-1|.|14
CASTEAQGGYEQYF
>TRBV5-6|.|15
CASSLATGSGNEQYF
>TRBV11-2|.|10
CASSSYEQYF
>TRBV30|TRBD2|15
CAWSVVAGGLHEQFF
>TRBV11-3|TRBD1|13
CASSSGQLYEQYF
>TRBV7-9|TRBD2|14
CASSLKASGYEQFF
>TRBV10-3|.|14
CAISDSTHLREAFF
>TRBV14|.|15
CASSLRGGISYEQYF
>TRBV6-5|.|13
CASSYSSPGEQYF